Listed here is a single TCR beta chain. The specificity of this receptor is unknown. No much larger clonotype is one base removed from it; base qualities were not supplied. The data derive from a study of shared clonotypes between healthy human individuals (dated by TCRdb to the early 2020s). In the study overall: A few men and two women, aged 18 to 49 years, made up the cohort. Per donor, three plates each were used for CD4 naive and CD4 memory, two for CD8 naive, and one for CD8 memory. To estimate repertoire size and how much clonotypes are shared between individuals, the study performed deep sequencing of blood TCR repertoires from a few healthy adults. Different laboratories and diverse techniques were used to prepare libraries and sequence TCR repertoires, to increase sequencing depth and limit assay-specific biases. Per donor, leukapheresis produced somewhere between about 0.94 and 10 billion PBMCs.

The CDR3 numbers 16 residues from cysteine through phenylalanine. The only DNA kept is the CDR3, 48 bases in frame from the first base. Reading the germline V gene (reference sequence) gives CDR1 SEHNR and CDR2 FQNEAQ. V is clipped by 1 base and J by 0 bases, and the sequence between their germline boundaries is 12 bases long. Results and caveats for the whole study, not just this receptor: Larger estimated clonotype richness was generally found for naive subsets than for memory subsets. Across a few donors, around 5.4% of naive CD4, roughly 3.3% of naive CD8, 2% to 2.5% of memory CD4, and approximately 0.42% of memory CD8 clonotypes were shared. The small number of donors limited the genetic and exposure-history diversity represented. Compared with non-shared clonotypes, clonotypes shared by all four sorted-subset donors had higher generation probabilities. Based on pairwise subsampling, the degree of clonotype sharing among donors was expected to be affected by sequencing depth. Sampling was limited to blood, and TCR repertoires in tissue likely differ from TCR repertoires in blood. Even with the large sequencing depth, rarefaction of the sorted-subset datasets indicated that sequencing was incomplete.

Using the deep immunoSEQ assay, multiplex PCR amplified TCR CDR3 regions from genomic DNA. Genomic DNA extracted from each cell subset was distributed evenly over all wells of several immunoSEQ 96-well plates, and each plate served as one replicate. For sorted subsets, each replicate PCR was loaded with around 220 ng genomic DNA, equivalent to some 27,000 T cell genomes. Purified libraries were quantified with a Qubit 3.0 fluorometer, sized on a Bioanalyzer 2100, and re-quantified with the KAPA Library Quantification kit. Every immunoSEQ 96-well plate was sequenced on a separate single-read 150-cycle Illumina NextSeq 550 flow cell. In the source study's methods: The immunoSEQ output contained only junctional sequences without quality scores, so filtering could not match that applied to full-length reads. Sequences were annotated with PyIR, a Python wrapper for IgBLAST v1.9, and V/J genes and CDR3 were assigned using IMGT germline references. Reads were removed for weak V/J assignments (E-value above 1e-6), missing CDR3, stop codons, out-of-frame junctions, or ambiguous translated residues. V3J clonotypes were defined as sequences sharing an identical inferred V gene, J gene, and CDR3 amino acid sequence. To compute the percentage overlap between repertoires, the number of shared unique clonotypes was divided by the size of the smaller repertoire. Richness of each repertoire was evaluated using RTK rarefaction, the Chao1 estimator, and Recon v2.1 estimates of unobserved clonotypes. Generation probabilities for all TCRbeta clonotypes obtained by the gDNA method from a handful of donors were computed using OLGA. TCRdb provides this immuneACCESS table in a form limited to in-frame rearrangements. Some clones are lacking; in checked studies, under half of them reflect an unresolved V gene, and why the rest are absent is not known. The V and J calls and clone size were taken over from that table, and D and trimming were inferred from the DNA. The sample table records a few hundred thousand clones; 87% of these occur just once. Of the sample, around 15% falls within the top ten clones.

The donors were healthy, HIV-negative adults who had no recently reported acute infections or vaccinations. All donors were Caucasian adults living in Nashville, Tennessee, USA. CD8 memory samples were composed of magnetically selected CD45RO+ cells combined with CCR7-negative CD45RA+ effector memory (TemRA) cells. Blood was collected by leukapheresis, and PBMCs were isolated by Ficoll-Histopaque density gradient centrifugation and then cryopreserved in liquid nitrogen vapor phase. Purity and quantity of every magnetically sorted T cell population were checked by analytical flow cytometry. From each sorted fraction, genomic DNA was isolated and quantified by UV absorbance on a Nanodrop 2000c.

The receptor was derived from a man between 18 and 29 years old in good health. This chain joins TRBV7-9 to TRBJ2-5; the D gene is possibly TRBD1 or TRBD2, each agreeing over 5 bases. Sequenced material: memory CD8+ T cells sorted from blood. Sample cell subset or site, as interpreted from the label and publication: CD45RO+ cells pooled with CCR7-negative TemRA cells. This receptor has the CDR3 CASSLGGVGNQETQYF. The nucleotides read TGTGCCAGCAGCTTAGGAGGGGTTGGGAACCAAGAGACCCAGTACTTC.